This T cell receptor (beta chain) is drawn from a study of cytomegalovirus exposure and HLA in healthy donors. Overall study: Within the Caucasian-associated ancestry cluster were 81% of the roughly 400 genotyped donors.

Donors were nominally healthy when sampled, though unrecorded immune exposures were likely. 60 Vbeta and 13 Jbeta primers were used in PCR. This table comes from immunoSEQ multiplex PCR, and its TCRdb copy is limited to in-frame clones, with some not included. The sample holds 150,000 or so clones, approximately 80% seen once. In its sample, this clone was seen once. Its matching antigen is unknown. Trimming removed 3 bases from V and 4 bases from J, with 15 bases in between. Germline V gene lookup returns CDR1 LNHNV and CDR2 YYDKDF (reference sequence). The CDR3 extends over 16 amino acids. The study's findings and limits: Confirmation in vitro established that three CMV-associated chains were specific for CMV antigens. In an earlier analysis, in approximately 570 donors, most V segments appeared productive either ~90% or ~30% of the time.

This clonotype was obtained from a man aged 25 to 45 in good health and CMV-seropositive. The gene calls are TRBV15 and TRBJ1-4, with a tentative D call TRBD1 (5 bases). Input material: PBMCs. CDR3 protein: CATSSSGGGVNEKLFF. Written as DNA, the CDR3 is TGTGCCACCAGCAGTTCCGGCGGGGGGGTTAATGAAAAACTGTTTTTT.